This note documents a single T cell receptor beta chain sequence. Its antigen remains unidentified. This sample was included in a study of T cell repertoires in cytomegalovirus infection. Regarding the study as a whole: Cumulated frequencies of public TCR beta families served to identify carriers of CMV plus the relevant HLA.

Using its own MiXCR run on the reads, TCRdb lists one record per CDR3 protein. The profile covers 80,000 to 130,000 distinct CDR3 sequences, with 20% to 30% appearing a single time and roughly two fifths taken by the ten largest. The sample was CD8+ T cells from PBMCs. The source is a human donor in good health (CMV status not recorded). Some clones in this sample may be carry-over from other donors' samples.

The CDR3 coding sequence is TGTGCCACGGGGCGGGGGGGCGGAGAGACCCAGTACTTC. It specifies CATGRGGGETQYF. J is TRBJ2-5 and V is TRBV7-2, with 9 bases matching TRBD2. The trim removed 10 bases at V and 4 bases at J, leaving 7 bases unmatched. Germline V gene data show CDR1 as SGHTA and CDR2 as FQGNSA. CDR3 size: 13 residues.